The 13 T cell receptor beta chains listed next were all sequenced from one sample in a study of OX40 agonist ivuxolimab in advanced cancers. The library relied on the immunoSEQ multiplex PCR assay. Here the immuneACCESS table is served through TCRdb, limited to in-frame sequences with V and J called. Missing clones are a known gap in these copies; in checked studies unresolved V genes cover under half, and the rest lacks a known reason. The table for this sample lists under 85,000 clones; 88% of them were counted only once. The ten top clones hold less than 5% of the sample. Sequencing used CD4+ or CD8+ T cells sorted from blood, obtained in a trial of the OX40 agonist ivuxolimab. These receptors originate from an adult with an advanced solid tumor such as melanoma, head and neck, liver or kidney cancer.

The rearrangement joins TRBV7-9 to TRBJ2-3, with TRBD2 as a possible D gene (5 bases). Germline V lookup: CDR1 SEHNR, CDR2 FQNEAQ (reference sequence). The CDR3 length is 13 residues. V was pared by 5 bases and J by 5 bases, with 11 bases between. CDR3 nucleotides: TGTGCCAGCAGCATCGGGGTGGAAGATACGCAGTATTTT. Its protein is CASSIGVEDTQYF.

There are a few counts of this clone. The gene calls are TRBV28 and TRBJ1-1; TRBD1 agrees at 7 bases. Germline CDR1 and CDR2: MDHEN and SYDVKM. V dropped 7 bases and J dropped 5; count of bases not matched to a gene: 10. This CDR3 is 14 amino acids long. CDR3 DNA sequence: TGTGCCAGCATAACCCGACAGGGATGGACTGAAGCTTTCTTT. Encoded protein: CASITRQGWTEAFF.

CDR3 nucleotides: TGTGCCACCAGCAGAGGATCCAGGGAAATGGAAAAACTGTTTTTT. Translated, it gives CATSRGSREMEKLFF. This rearrangement joins TRBV15 to TRBJ1-4; D might be TRBD1 (5 bases). This CDR3 has 15 residues. The V end was cut by 1 base, the J end by 8 bases, with 14 bases between. Germline CDR1 is LNHNV and CDR2 is YYDKDF (reference sequence).

This clone was detected only a few times. This chain joins TRBV29-1 and TRBJ2-1; 13 nucleotides match TRBD2. Germline CDR1 reads SQVTM; CDR2 reads ANQGSEA. The V gene end was trimmed by 6 bases and the J gene end by 11 bases; junction bases not matched to a gene: 10. This CDR3 spans 14 amino acids. CDR3 protein: CSVGLAGDGLQQFF. CDR3 sequence (DNA): TGCAGCGTAGGACTAGCGGGAGACGGGTTGCAGCAGTTCTTC.

This clone is a singleton in its sample. V gene TRBV5-1 combines with J gene TRBJ2-1; 11 positions match TRBD2. The ends lost 4 bases at V and 0 bases at J; junction bases unmatched: 3. This CDR3 region has 16 residues. Germline V gene sequence: CDR1 SGHRS, CDR2 YFSETQ. In DNA, the CDR3 is TGCGCCAGCAGCCCGGGACTAGCGGACTCCTACAATGAGCAGTTCTTC. Its translation: CASSPGLADSYNEQFF.

The chain joins TRBV7-2 to TRBJ2-1; D is unclear. Germline V gene sequence: CDR1 SGHTA, CDR2 FQGNSA. V was clipped by 4 bases and J by 5 bases, with 12 bases between them. CDR3 length: 14 amino acids. CDR3 sequence (DNA): TGTGCCAGCAGCTCGCCCCGAGGAAACAATGAGCAGTTCTTC. This encodes CASSSPRGNNEQFF. Filled out from reference TRBV7-2 and TRBJ2-1, the complete variable domain reads GAGVSQSPSNKVTEKGKDVELRCDPISGHTALYWYRQSLGQGLEFLIYFQGNSAPDKSGLPSDRFSAERTGGSVSTLTIQRTQQEDSAVYLCASSSPRGNNEQFFGPGTRLTVL.

This clone came up a few times. J is TRBJ1-5 and V is TRBV11-2; D gene unclear. Germline V gene lookup returns CDR1 SGHAT and CDR2 FQNNGV. There are 13 residues in the CDR3. Trimming took off 0 bases at V and 5 bases at J, with 5 bases between the two ends. CDR3 sequence (DNA): TGTGCCAGCAGCTTAGATAGGGATCAGCCCCAGCATTTT. Its protein product is CASSLDRDQPQHF.

This rearrangement joins TRBV5-1 to TRBJ2-5; D is possibly TRBD1 (6 bases). Germline CDR1 SGHRS, CDR2 YFSETQ. Trimming took off 0 bases at V and 2 bases at J, with 8 bases between the two ends. CDR3 length: 14 amino acids. The CDR3 loop is CASSLGGQQETQYF. The CDR3 DNA reads as TGCGCCAGCAGCTTGGGTGGACAGCAAGAGACCCAGTACTTC.

The table lists this clone with a count of one. The chain combines TRBV5-4 with TRBJ2-7; 11 positions agree with TRBD2. Germline trimming cut 4 bases from V and 4 bases from J; bases unmatched to any gene: 7. CDR1 and CDR2 from the germline V gene are SGHNT and YYREEE (reference sequence). CDR3 length: 15 residues. The CDR3 loop reads CASSEASGRFYEQYF. The CDR3 DNA follows: TGTGCCAGCAGCGAGGCTAGCGGGAGGTTTTACGAGCAGTACTTC.

This chain links TRBV4-2 with TRBJ2-5; D is ambiguous. CDR1 is LGHNA and CDR2 is YNFKEQ in the germline V gene. The CDR3 extends over 14 amino acids. Trimming cost V 1 base and J 1 base, with 7 bases left between them. The CDR3 loop reads CASSQVGPQETQYF. The CDR3 region has the DNA TGTGCCAGCAGCCAAGTAGGGCCCCAAGAGACCCAGTACTTC.

This clone is categorized as medium-sized. The chain uses TRBV6-1 and TRBJ1-4; D gene ambiguous. Trimming pared 3 bases from V and 8 bases from J, leaving 13 bases between. The CDR3 covers 14 residues. Germline V CDR1 and CDR2: MNHNS, SASEGT. CDR3: CASSEGLLKEKLFF. The CDR3 nucleotides are TGTGCCAGCAGTGAGGGCTTACTCAAGGAAAAACTGTTTTTT.

The chain has TRBV5-4 and TRBJ2-1, with 11 positions matching TRBD1. Per the germline V gene, CDR1 is SGHNT and CDR2 is YYREEE (reference sequence). This CDR3 is 16 amino acids long. Trimming cost V 1 base and J 2 bases; bases outside gene matches: 2. CDR3 in amino acids: CASSLRTGGAYNEQFF. CDR3 nucleotides: TGTGCCAGCAGCTTGCGGACAGGGGGCGCCTACAATGAGCAGTTCTTC.

The chain couples TRBV14 to TRBJ2-3; a weak D match, TRBD2 (5 bases). Trimming removed 4 bases at V and 0 bases at J, with 17 bases between. CDR1 and CDR2 (germline): SGHDN, FVKESK. This CDR3 contains 17 residues. In nucleotides, the CDR3 is TGTGCCAGCAGCCCAATGAGAGGGAGCGGTAGCACAGATACGCAGTATTTT. Protein: CASSPMRGSGSTDTQYF.